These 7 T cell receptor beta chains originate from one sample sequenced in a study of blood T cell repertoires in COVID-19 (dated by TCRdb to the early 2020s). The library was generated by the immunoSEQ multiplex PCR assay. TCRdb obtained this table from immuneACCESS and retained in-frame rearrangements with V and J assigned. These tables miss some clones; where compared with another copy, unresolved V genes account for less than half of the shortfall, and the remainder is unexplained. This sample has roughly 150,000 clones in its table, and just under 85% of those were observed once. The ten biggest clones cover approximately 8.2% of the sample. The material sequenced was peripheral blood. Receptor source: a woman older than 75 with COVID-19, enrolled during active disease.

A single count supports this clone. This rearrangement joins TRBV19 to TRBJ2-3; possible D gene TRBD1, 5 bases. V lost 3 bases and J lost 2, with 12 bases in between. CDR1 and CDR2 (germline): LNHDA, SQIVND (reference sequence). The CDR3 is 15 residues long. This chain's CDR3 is CASSIGAGLTDTQYF. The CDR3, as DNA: TGTGCCAGTAGTATCGGAGCAGGGCTCACAGATACGCAGTATTTT.

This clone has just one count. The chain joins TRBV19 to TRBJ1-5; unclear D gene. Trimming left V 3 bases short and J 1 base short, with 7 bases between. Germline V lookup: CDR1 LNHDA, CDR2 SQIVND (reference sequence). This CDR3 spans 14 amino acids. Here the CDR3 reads CASSIAGSNQPQHF. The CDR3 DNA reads TGTGCCAGTAGTATTGCCGGGAGCAATCAGCCCCAGCATTTT.

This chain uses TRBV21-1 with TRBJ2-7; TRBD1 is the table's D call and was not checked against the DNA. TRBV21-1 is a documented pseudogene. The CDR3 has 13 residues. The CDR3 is CASSRADTYEQYF. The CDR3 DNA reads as TGTGCCAGCAGCAGAGCAGACACTTACGAGCAGTACTTC.

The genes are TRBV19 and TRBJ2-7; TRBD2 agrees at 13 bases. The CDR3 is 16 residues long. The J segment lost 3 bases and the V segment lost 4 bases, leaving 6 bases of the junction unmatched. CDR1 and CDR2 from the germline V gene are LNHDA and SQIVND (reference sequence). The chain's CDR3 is CASSTLGLAGDYEQYF. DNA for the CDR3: TGTGCCAGTAGTACCCTCGGACTAGCGGGAGACTACGAGCAGTACTTC.

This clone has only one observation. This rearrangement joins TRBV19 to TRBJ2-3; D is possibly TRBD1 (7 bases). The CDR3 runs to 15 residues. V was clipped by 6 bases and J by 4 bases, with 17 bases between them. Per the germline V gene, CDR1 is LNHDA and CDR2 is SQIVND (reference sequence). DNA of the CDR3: TGTGCCAGTAGCGAAGCAGGGGGGCTGGCAGATACGCAGTATTTT. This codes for CASSEAGGLADTQYF.

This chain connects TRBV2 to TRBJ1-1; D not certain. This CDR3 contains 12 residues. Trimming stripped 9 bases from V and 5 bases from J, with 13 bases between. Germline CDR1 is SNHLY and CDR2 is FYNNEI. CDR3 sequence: CASKLSGTEAFF. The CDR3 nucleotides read TGTGCCAGTAAGCTGTCGGGAACTGAAGCTTTCTTT. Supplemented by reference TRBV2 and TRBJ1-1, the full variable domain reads EPEVTQTPSHQVTQMGQEVILRCVPISNHLYFYWYRQILGQKVEFLVSFYNNEISEKSEIFDDQFSVERPDGSNFTLKIRSTKLEDSAMYFCASKLSGTEAFFGQGTRLTVV.

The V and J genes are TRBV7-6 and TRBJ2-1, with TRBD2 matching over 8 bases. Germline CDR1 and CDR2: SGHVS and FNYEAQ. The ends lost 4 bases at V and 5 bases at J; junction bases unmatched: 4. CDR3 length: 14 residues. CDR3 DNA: TGTGCCAGCAGCTATAGCGGGGAAAACAATGAGCAGTTCTTC. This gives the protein CASSYSGENNEQFF.